This TCR beta chain is drawn from a study of shared clonotypes between healthy human individuals. Naive-designated CD8 cells lacked CD45RO, were positively enriched for CCR7, and omitted terminally differentiated effector memory CD45RA+ cells. Generated by immunoSEQ multiplex PCR, the TCRdb table keeps only in-frame clones and is missing some. The table records about 2.1 million clones, around 93% of them present only once. This CDR3 comprises 15 residues. Germline lookup yields CDR1 MGHRA and CDR2 YSYEKL. The J segment lost 3 bases and the V segment lost 1 base, leaving 3 bases of the junction unmatched.

Material: naive CD8+ T cells from PBMCs. The rearrangement joins TRBV4-1 to TRBJ2-5; TRBD1 agrees at 9 bases. The source is a man younger than 35 in good health. Some clones in this sample may be carry-over from other donors' samples. CDR3 region: CASSQGRTGEETQYF. Written as DNA, the CDR3 is TGCGCCAGCAGCCAAGGGCGGACAGGGGAAGAGACCCAGTACTTC.